This is a list of T cell receptor beta chains from one sample in a study of blood T cell repertoires in COVID-19. The assay was immunoSEQ multiplex PCR, and TCRdb's table has in-frame clones only and misses some. The sample contains 100,000 to 150,000 clones, roughly 90% of which appear only once. Sequencing was done on a sample of peripheral blood. All receptors come from a man between 60 and 75 years old with COVID-19, enrolled during active disease. CDR3s include the opening cysteine and the closing phenylalanine or tryptophan.

j_gene	v_gene	CDR3aa
TRBJ2-7	TRBV27	CASSFAGQGNYEQYF
TRBJ1-1	TRBV19	CASTRPLQGSNTEAFF
TRBJ2-1	TRBV18	CASRTSGGAHEQFF
TRBJ1-4	TRBV6-5	CASSSDRGRGEKLFF
TRBJ1-2	TRBV12-3/TRBV12-4	CASSYRQEGYTF
TRBJ1-2	TRBV15	CATSRDLQGSHGYTF
TRBJ1-2	TRBV27	CASSSGIRYGYTF
TRBJ2-1	TRBV24-1	CATSEMTGTGGKNEQFF
TRBJ2-1	TRBV18	CASSPPGAGGQNEQFF
TRBJ1-2	TRBV19	CASSGVVGGYGYTF
TRBJ2-7	TRBV7-9	CASSSTSGGFYEQYF
TRBJ2-2	TRBV5-6	CASTPAGPAGELFF
TRBJ2-2	TRBV28	CASSSQGPSFAGELFF
TRBJ1-3	TRBV29-1	CSVPGDRSSGNTIYF
TRBJ1-2	TRBV6-6	CASSYSYRDGYTF
TRBJ2-5	TRBV5-6	CASSLGRRGPRETQYF
TRBJ1-3	TRBV4-1	CASSQALPGPVGNTIYF
TRBJ2-5	TRBV24-1	CATTKRGLIQETQYF
TRBJ2-1	TRBV7-2	CASSPRVAGAREQFF
TRBJ1-2	TRBV18	CASSPTGLGLGYGYTF
TRBJ2-1	TRBV7-3	CASSLRQGGNNEQFF
TRBJ1-1	TRBV28	CASTKSGSTEAFF
TRBJ1-1	TRBV7-8	CASSPLGGHTEAFF
TRBJ2-6	TRBV28	CASIGTGTGANVLTF